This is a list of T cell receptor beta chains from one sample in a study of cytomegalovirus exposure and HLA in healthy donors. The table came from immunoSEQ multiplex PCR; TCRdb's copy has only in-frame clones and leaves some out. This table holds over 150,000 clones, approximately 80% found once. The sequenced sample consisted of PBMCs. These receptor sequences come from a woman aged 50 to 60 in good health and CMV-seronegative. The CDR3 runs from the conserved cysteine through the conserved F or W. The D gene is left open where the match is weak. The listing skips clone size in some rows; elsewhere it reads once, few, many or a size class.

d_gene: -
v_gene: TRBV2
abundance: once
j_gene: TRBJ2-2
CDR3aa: CASSLVLNTGELFF
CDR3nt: TGTGCCAGCAGTTTAGTCCTTAACACCGGGGAGCTGTTTTTT

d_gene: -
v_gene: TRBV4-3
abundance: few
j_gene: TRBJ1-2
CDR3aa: CASSLTPNYGYTF
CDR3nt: TGCGCCAGCAGCCTAACACCAAACTATGGCTACACCTTC

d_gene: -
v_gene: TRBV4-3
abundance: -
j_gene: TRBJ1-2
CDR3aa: CASSQEGGRDNGYTF
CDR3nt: TGCGCCAGCAGCCAAGAAGGAGGAAGGGACAACGGCTACACCTTC

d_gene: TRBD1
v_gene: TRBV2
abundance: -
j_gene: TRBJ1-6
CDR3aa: CASSVYGQGDSPLHF
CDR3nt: TGTGCCAGCAGTGTTTATGGACAGGGGGATTCACCCCTCCACTTT

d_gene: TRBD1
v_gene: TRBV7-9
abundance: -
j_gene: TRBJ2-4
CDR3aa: CASSLPTMTGKIAKNIQYF
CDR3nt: TGTGCCAGCAGCTTACCGACGATGACAGGGAAGATTGCCAAAAACATTCAGTACTTC

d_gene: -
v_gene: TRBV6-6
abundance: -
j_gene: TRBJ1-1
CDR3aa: CASSYSSEGLNTEAFF
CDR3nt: TGTGCCAGCAGTTACTCGAGCGAGGGTTTGAACACTGAAGCTTTCTTT

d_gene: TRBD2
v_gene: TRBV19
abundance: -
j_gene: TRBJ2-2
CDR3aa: CASSIELAGLNTGELFF
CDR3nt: TGTGCCAGTAGTATCGAGCTAGCGGGCCTTAACACCGGGGAGCTGTTTTTT

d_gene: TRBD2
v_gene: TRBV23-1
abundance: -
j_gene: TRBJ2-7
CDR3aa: CASSHSGLAGVSSYEQYF
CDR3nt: TGCGCCAGCAGTCACTCCGGACTAGCGGGCGTCAGCTCCTACGAGCAGTACTTC

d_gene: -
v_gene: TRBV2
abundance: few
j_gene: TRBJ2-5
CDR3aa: CASTDQETQYF
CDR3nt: TGTGCCAGCACCGACCAAGAGACCCAGTACTTC

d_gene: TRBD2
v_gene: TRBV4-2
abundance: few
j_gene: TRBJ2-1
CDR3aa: CASSPRGGAYNEQFF
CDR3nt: TGTGCCAGCAGCCCGCGGGGGGGCGCTTACAATGAGCAGTTCTTC

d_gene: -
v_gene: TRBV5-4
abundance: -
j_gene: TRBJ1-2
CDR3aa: CASSLQGGNYGYTF
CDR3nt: TGTGCCAGCAGCTTGCAGGGTGGGAACTATGGCTACACCTTC

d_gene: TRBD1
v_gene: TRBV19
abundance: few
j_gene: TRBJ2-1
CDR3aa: CASSIGGGRGRPNEQFF
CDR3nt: TGTGCCAGTAGTATAGGAGGGGGCAGGGGGCGCCCTAATGAGCAGTTCTTC

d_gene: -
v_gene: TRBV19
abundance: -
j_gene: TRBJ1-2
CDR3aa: CASSIGGTTNYGYTF
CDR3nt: TGTGCCAGTAGTATAGGTGGGACTACTAACTATGGCTACACCTTC

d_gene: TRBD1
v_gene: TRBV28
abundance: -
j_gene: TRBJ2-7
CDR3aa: CASSFSGGAYEQYF
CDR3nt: TGTGCCAGCAGTTTTTCAGGGGGCGCATACGAGCAGTACTTC

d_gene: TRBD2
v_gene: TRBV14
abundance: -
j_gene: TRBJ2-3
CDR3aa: CASSLDQAGGLDTQYF
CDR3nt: TGTGCCAGCAGCCTCGATCAAGCGGGGGGATTAGATACGCAGTATTTT

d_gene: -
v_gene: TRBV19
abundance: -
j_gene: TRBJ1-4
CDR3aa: CASNRPGGNEKLFF
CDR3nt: TGTGCCAGTAATAGACCGGGAGGAAATGAAAAACTGTTTTTT

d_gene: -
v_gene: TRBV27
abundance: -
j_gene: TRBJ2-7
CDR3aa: CASSLRGPSYEQYF
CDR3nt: TGTGCCAGCAGTTTACGCGGGCCCTCCTACGAGCAGTACTTC

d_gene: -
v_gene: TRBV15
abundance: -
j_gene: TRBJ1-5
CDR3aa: CATSNKVVQPQHF
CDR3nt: TGTGCCACCAGCAACAAAGTTGTTCAGCCCCAGCATTTT

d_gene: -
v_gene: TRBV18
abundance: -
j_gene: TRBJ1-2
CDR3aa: CASSLQGGYTF
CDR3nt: TGTGCCAGCTCCCTCCAGGGTGGCTACACCTTC

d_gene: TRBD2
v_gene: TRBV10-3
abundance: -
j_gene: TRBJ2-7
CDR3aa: CAISESGSGTSYEQYF
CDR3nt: TGTGCCATCAGTGAGTCCGGATCGGGGACTAGCTACGAGCAGTACTTC

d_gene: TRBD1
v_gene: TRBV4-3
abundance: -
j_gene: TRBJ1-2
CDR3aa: CASSQDVQGAYGYTF
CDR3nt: TGCGCCAGCAGCCAAGATGTTCAGGGGGCCTATGGCTACACCTTC

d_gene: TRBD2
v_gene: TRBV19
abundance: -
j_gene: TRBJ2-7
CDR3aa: CASSIILRLASRYEQYF
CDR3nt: TGTGCCAGTAGTATAATATTAAGACTAGCGTCCCGCTACGAGCAGTACTTC

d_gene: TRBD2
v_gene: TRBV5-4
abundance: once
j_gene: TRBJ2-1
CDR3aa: CASSLSSGSYNEQFF
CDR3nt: TGTGCCAGCAGCTTGAGTAGCGGGAGTTACAATGAGCAGTTCTTC

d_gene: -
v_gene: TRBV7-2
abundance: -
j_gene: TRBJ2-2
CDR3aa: CASSPRQVRTTGELFF
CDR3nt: TGTGCCAGCAGCCCACGACAGGTTCGGACTACCGGGGAGCTGTTTTTT

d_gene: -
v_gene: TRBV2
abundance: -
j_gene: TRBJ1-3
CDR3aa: CASKLTVTASGNTIYF
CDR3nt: TGTGCCAGCAAATTGACCGTGACAGCCTCTGGAAACACCATATATTTT

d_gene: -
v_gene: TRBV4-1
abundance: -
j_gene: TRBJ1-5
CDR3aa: CASSPRQADQPQHF
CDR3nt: TGCGCCAGCAGCCCCCGACAGGCCGATCAGCCCCAGCATTTT

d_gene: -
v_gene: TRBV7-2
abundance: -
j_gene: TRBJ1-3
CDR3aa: CASSLRWQTLRDTIYF
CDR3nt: TGTGCCAGCAGCTTGCGATGGCAGACACTGCGAGACACCATATATTTT

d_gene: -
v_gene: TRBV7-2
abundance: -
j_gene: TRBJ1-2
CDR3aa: CASSSSGSYGYTF
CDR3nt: TGTGCCAGCAGCTCATCCGGGAGCTATGGCTACACCTTC

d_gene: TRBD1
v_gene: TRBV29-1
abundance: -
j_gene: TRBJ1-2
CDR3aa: CSVPDRLNYGYTF
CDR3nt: TGCAGCGTTCCGGACAGGCTAAACTATGGCTACACCTTC

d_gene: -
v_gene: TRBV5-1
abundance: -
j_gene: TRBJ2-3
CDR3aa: CASSFIRGGTDTQYF
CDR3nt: TGCGCCAGCAGCTTTATAAGGGGTGGCACAGATACGCAGTATTTT

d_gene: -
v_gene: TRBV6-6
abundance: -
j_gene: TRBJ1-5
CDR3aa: CASRKQGNQPQHF
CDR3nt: TGTGCCAGCAGAAAACAGGGCAATCAGCCCCAGCATTTT

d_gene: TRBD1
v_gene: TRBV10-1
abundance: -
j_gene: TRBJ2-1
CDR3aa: CASSAGGEGLDEQFF
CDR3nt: TGCGCCAGCAGTGCAGGGGGCGAGGGGCTGGATGAGCAGTTCTTC

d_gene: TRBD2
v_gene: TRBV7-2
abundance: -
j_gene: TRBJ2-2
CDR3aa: CASSFNSGGAGGELFF
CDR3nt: TGTGCCAGCAGCTTCAACAGCGGGGGGGCAGGCGGGGAGCTGTTTTTT

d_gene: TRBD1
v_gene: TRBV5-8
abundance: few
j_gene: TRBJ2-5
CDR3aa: CASSDGTGKTGTQYF
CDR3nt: TGTGCCAGCAGCGACGGGACAGGGAAGACTGGGACCCAGTACTTC

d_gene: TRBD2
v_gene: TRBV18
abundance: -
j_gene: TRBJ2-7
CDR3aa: CASSPTRGVSSGGSYEQYF
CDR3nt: TGTGCCAGCTCACCTACCCGGGGTGTATCTAGCGGGGGGTCCTACGAGCAGTACTTC

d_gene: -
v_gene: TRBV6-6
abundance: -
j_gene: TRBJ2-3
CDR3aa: CASCPTPDTQYF
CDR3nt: TGTGCCAGCTGCCCTACCCCAGATACGCAGTATTTT

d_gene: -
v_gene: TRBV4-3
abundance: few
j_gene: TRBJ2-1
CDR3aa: CASSQFHRGANEQFF
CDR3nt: TGCGCCAGCAGCCAATTCCACCGGGGGGCCAATGAGCAGTTCTTC

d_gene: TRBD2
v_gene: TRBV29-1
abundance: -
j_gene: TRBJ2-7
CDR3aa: CSVVASGSNYEQYF
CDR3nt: TGCAGCGTTGTGGCTAGCGGGAGTAACTACGAGCAGTACTTC

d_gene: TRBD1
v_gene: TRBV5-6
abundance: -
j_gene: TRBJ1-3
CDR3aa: CASSTDRVRNTIYF
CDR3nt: TGTGCCAGCAGCACGGACAGGGTACGAAACACCATATATTTT

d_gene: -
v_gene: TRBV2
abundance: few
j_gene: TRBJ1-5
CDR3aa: CASKGEANQPQHF
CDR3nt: TGTGCCAGCAAAGGGGAGGCCAATCAGCCCCAGCATTTT

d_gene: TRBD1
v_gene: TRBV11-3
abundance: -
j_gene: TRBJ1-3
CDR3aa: CASSSGQGARGNTIYF
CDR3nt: TGTGCCAGCAGCTCGGGACAGGGGGCAAGAGGAAACACCATATATTTT

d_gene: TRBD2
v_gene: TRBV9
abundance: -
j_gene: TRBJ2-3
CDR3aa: CASSVGGGSTDTQYF
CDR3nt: TGTGCCAGCAGCGTAGGCGGGGGAAGCACAGATACGCAGTATTTT

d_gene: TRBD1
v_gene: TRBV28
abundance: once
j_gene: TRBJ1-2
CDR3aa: CASSLNRGYGYTF
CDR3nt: TGTGCCAGCAGTTTAAACAGGGGATATGGCTACACCTTC

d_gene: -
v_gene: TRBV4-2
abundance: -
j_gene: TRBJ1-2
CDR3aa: CASSPGEGPNYGYTF
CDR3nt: TGTGCCAGCAGCCCCGGGGAGGGCCCAAACTATGGCTACACCTTC

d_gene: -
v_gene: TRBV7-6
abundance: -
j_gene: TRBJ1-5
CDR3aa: CASSLGVQGSQPQHF
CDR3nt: TGTGCCAGCAGCTTAGGTGTACAGGGAAGTCAGCCCCAGCATTTT

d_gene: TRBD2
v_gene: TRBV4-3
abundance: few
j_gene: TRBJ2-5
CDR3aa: CASSQTGTSGSETQYF
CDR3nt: TGCGCCAGCAGCCAGACGGGGACTAGCGGGAGTGAGACCCAGTACTTC

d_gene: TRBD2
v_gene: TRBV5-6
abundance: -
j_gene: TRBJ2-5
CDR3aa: CASSPGLAGKETQYF
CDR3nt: TGTGCCAGCAGCCCGGGACTAGCGGGAAAAGAGACCCAGTACTTC

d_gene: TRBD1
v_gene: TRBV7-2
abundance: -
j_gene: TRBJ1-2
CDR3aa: CASSLTRQGEEGGYTF
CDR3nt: TGTGCCAGCAGCCTTACCAGACAGGGGGAAGAGGGTGGCTACACCTTC

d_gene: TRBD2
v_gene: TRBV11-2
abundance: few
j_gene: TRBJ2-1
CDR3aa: CASSFETSGKNEQFF
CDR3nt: TGTGCCAGCAGCTTTGAGACTAGCGGGAAAAATGAGCAGTTCTTC

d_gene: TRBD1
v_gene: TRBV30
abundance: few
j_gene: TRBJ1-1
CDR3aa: CWGRGQGARTEAFF
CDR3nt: TGTTGGGGACGGGGACAGGGGGCGAGGACTGAAGCTTTCTTT

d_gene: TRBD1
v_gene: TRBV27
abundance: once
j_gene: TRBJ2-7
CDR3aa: CASSLTGLTYEQYF
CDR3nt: TGTGCCAGCAGTCTGACAGGGCTCACCTACGAGCAGTACTTC

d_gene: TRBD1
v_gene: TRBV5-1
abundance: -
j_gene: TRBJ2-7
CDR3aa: CASSRGQGSYEQYF
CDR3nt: TGCGCCAGCAGCCGAGGACAGGGGTCCTACGAGCAGTACTTC

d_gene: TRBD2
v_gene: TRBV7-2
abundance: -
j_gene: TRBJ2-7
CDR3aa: CASSLGGLAGGEQYF
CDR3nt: TGTGCCAGCAGCTTAGGAGGACTAGCGGGAGGCGAGCAGTACTTC

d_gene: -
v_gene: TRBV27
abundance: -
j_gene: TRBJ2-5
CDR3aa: CASSPRWLEQETQYF
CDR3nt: TGTGCCAGCAGTCCCCGGTGGCTAGAGCAAGAGACCCAGTACTTC

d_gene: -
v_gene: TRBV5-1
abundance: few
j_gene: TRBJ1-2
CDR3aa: CASSLGDFSPYGYTF
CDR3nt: TGCGCCAGCAGCTTGGGGGACTTCTCCCCCTATGGCTACACCTTC